Below, 32 T cell receptor beta chains from the same sample are listed, as sequenced in a study of CD8+ T cells in alopecia areata (dated by TCRdb to the late 2010s). This sample's time point label indicates: roughly 24 weeks on oral tofacitinib. The treatment or condition label corresponds to: oral pan-JAK inhibitor, 5-10 mg twice daily. Library method: the immunoSEQ multiplex PCR assay. For TCR sequencing, RNA was extracted from every sample and reverse transcribed into cDNA to serve as template. TCRdb took over this immuneACCESS table, retaining in-frame rearrangements with V and J assigned. Such tables are incomplete; in checked studies, under half of the missing clones stem from an unresolved V gene, and the remainder is unexplained. The sample data list around 110,000 clones, and about four fifths of these were observed just once. Over 20% of the sample is held by the ten biggest clonotypes.

Sample: CD8+ T cells sorted from blood, taken at week 24, from a patient treated with tofacitinib. These receptors were collected from a human donor with alopecia areata.

This chain joins TRBV10-3 and TRBJ2-7, with 8 bases matching TRBD1. The junction had 7 bases not matched to a gene; V was cut back by 10 bases and J by 2 bases. Germline V gives CDR1 ENHRY, CDR2 SYGVKD. The CDR3 contains 13 residues. The CDR3 loop is CATLTGDTYEQYF. CDR3 nucleotides: TGTGCCACCCTGACAGGGGACACCTACGAGCAGTACTTC.

The chain is built from TRBV2 and TRBJ2-1; 9 nucleotides align to TRBD2. The CDR3 runs 18 residues. The trim removed 4 bases at V and 2 bases at J, leaving 12 bases unmatched. CDR1 and CDR2 from the germline V gene are SNHLY and FYNNEI. The CDR3 nucleotides read TGTGCCAGCAGTGGAAGTCATGTAGCGGGGGTGACCTACAATGAGCAGTTCTTC. Protein product: CASSGSHVAGVTYNEQFF.

This chain joins TRBV12-5 and TRBJ2-3, with TRBD1 matching 7 bases. From germline, CDR1 is LGHNT and CDR2 FRNRAP. The CDR3 extends over 14 amino acids. The CDR3 DNA is TGTGCCTCAGAGGGGGCCGCCTCCCAAGATACGCAGTATTTT. Protein product: CASEGAASQDTQYF.

V and J are TRBV9 and TRBJ2-1, with TRBD2 matching over 10 bases. This CDR3 has 16 amino acids. V dropped 0 bases and J dropped 4; count of bases not matched to a gene: 4. The germline gives CDR1 SGDLS, CDR2 YYNGEE. The CDR3 sequence: CASSVEAGGRYNEQFF. CDR3 DNA: TGTGCCAGCAGCGTAGAAGCGGGGGGGCGGTACAATGAGCAGTTCTTC. Full variable domain (rest looked up from reference TRBV9 and TRBJ2-1): DSGVTQTPKHLITATGQRVTLRCSPRSGDLSVYWYQQSLDQGLQFLIQYYNGEERAKGNILERFSAQQFPDLHSELNLSSLELGDSALYFCASSVEAGGRYNEQFFGPGTRLTVL.

This clone appeared a single time. This chain links TRBV27 with TRBJ2-1; TRBD1 is a possible D gene (6 bases). This CDR3 spans 15 amino acids. Per the germline V gene, CDR1 is MNHEY and CDR2 is SMNVEV (reference sequence). V was pared by 0 bases and J by 5 bases, with 11 bases between. The CDR3 sequence is CASSLSTGYHNEQFF. The CDR3 nucleotides read TGTGCCAGCAGTTTATCAACAGGGTACCACAATGAGCAGTTCTTC.

The chain recombines TRBV9 with TRBJ2-3; D is ambiguous. The germline V gene has CDR1 SGDLS and CDR2 YYNGEE. Deletions cut 0 bases from V and 1 base from J, with 9 bases between. This CDR3 spans 15 amino acids. The DNA of the CDR3 is TGTGCCAGCAGCGTAGAGGGCGGAGGCACAGATACGCAGTATTTT. It translates to CASSVEGGGTDTQYF.

This chain uses TRBV7-2 with TRBJ2-7; the match to TRBD1 covers 10 bases. In germline, CDR1 is SGHTA, CDR2 FQGNSA. The CDR3 length is 15 residues. V shed 7 bases, J shed 1 base, and the junction held 7 bases outside the gene matches. The DNA of the CDR3 is TGTGCCAGCACCTGGGGACAGGGGAGTTCCTACGAGCAGTACTTC. Translating it yields CASTWGQGSSYEQYF. The full variable domain, in which reference TRBV7-2 and TRBJ2-7 provide the parts outside the CDR3, is GAGVSQSPSNKVTEKGKDVELRCDPISGHTALYWYRQSLGQGLEFLIYFQGNSAPDKSGLPSDRFSAERTGGSVSTLTIQRTQQEDSAVYLCASTWGQGSSYEQYFGPGTRLTVT.

The table lists this clone with a count of one. This chain links TRBV7-9 with TRBJ1-1; D remains ambiguous. The CDR3 runs 13 residues. V lost 6 bases and J 1 base, leaving 9 bases between the germline ends. CDR1 is SEHNR, CDR2 FQNEAQ, per germline (reference sequence). CDR3 coding DNA: TGTGCCAGCAGACTACCCGGGAACACTGAAGCTTTCTTT. Amino acid sequence: CASRLPGNTEAFF.

The rearrangement joins TRBV11-3 to TRBJ1-1, with TRBD1 as a possible D gene (6 bases). Trimming left V 6 bases short and J 3 bases short, with 23 bases between. Germline lookup yields CDR1 SGHNT and CDR2 YENEEA. The CDR3 length is 17 residues. CDR3: CASSPRLGQGKDTEAFF. The CDR3 DNA reads TGTGCCAGCAGTCCGCGATTGGGGCAGGGGAAGGACACTGAAGCTTTCTTT. The variable domain in full, completed from reference TRBV11-3 and TRBJ1-1, reads EAGVVQSPRYKIIEKKQPVAFWCNPISGHNTLYWYLQNLGQGPELLIRYENEEAVDDSQLPKDRFSAERLKGVDSTLKIQPAELGDSAVYLCASSPRLGQGKDTEAFFGQGTRLTVV.

In the case of this clone: The same CDR3 arises from other DNA sequences in this sample as well. The gene calls are TRBV5-1 and TRBJ2-1; D not resolved. The CDR3 spans 11 residues. V lost 4 bases and J 6 bases, leaving 5 bases between the germline ends. CDR1 and CDR2 (germline): SGHRS, YFSETQ. CDR3 amino acids: CASSPGNEQFF. In DNA form, the CDR3 reads TGCGCCAGCAGCCCTGGCAATGAGCAGTTCTTC.

There are a few counts of this clone. V and J are TRBV30 and TRBJ2-7, with D unresolved. The germline V gene has CDR1 GTSNPN and CDR2 SVGIG (reference sequence). V shed 0 bases and J shed 2 bases, with 8 bases lying between them. The CDR3 covers 13 residues. The CDR3 region has the DNA TGTGCCTGGAGTGTGGAACGGGCCTACGAGCAGTACTTC. It encodes CAWSVERAYEQYF.

The gene calls are TRBV27 and TRBJ2-7; 11 positions match TRBD2. Trimming cost V 5 bases and J 3 bases; bases outside gene matches: 3. Germline CDR1 reads MNHEY; CDR2 reads SMNVEV (reference sequence). This CDR3 comprises 14 residues. The CDR3 loop is CASSLGTSGYEQYF. The DNA of the CDR3 is TGTGCCAGCAGTCTCGGGACTAGCGGCTACGAGCAGTACTTC.

This chain uses TRBV7-9 with TRBJ2-5; D remains unclear. CDR1 and CDR2 (germline): SEHNR, FQNEAQ (reference sequence). This CDR3 is 13 amino acids long. The ends were cut back, 5 bases at V and 3 bases at J, with 10 bases in the middle. The CDR3 bases are TGTGCCAGCAGCCGACCAAGAAAAGAGACCCAGTACTTC. Translating it yields CASSRPRKETQYF.

The chain recombines TRBV7-9 with TRBJ2-1; possible D gene TRBD2, 5 bases. Trimming shortened V by 1 base and J by 15 bases, and 16 bases separated the two germline ends. From germline, CDR1 is SEHNR and CDR2 FQNEAQ (reference sequence). This CDR3 spans 13 amino acids. This chain's CDR3 is CASSLEAGGVPFF. The CDR3 DNA reads TGTGCCAGCAGCTTAGAGGCCGGAGGAGTACCGTTCTTC.

The gene calls are TRBV7-2 and TRBJ2-5; 7 bases are a match to TRBD2. With V trimmed by 1 base and J by 7 bases, 3 bases remained unmatched. The CDR3 contains 13 residues. CDR1 and CDR2 (germline): SGHTA, FQGNSA. This CDR3 reads CASSLGTGGTQYF. The CDR3 nucleotides read TGTGCCAGCAGCTTAGGGACGGGAGGGACCCAGTACTTC.

The gene calls are TRBV4-3 and TRBJ2-1; TRBD2 might be the D (6 bases). The CDR3 is 14 residues long. Germline lookup yields CDR1 LGHNA and CDR2 YSLEER. V lost 0 bases and J lost 6, with 9 bases in between. CDR3: CASSQDGTFNEQFF. The CDR3 DNA reads as TGCGCCAGCAGCCAAGATGGGACTTTCAATGAGCAGTTCTTC.

DNA of the CDR3: TGTGCCAGCAGTGGACTAGCGGAGGCCTACGAGCAGTACTTC. The encoded protein is CASSGLAEAYEQYF. This chain joins TRBV27 and TRBJ2-7, with 10 positions matching TRBD2. V was clipped by 5 bases and J by 2 bases; unmatched bases: 3. CDR1 MNHEY and CDR2 SMNVEV come from the germline V gene (reference sequence). This CDR3 is 14 amino acids long.

This sequence joins TRBV5-1 and TRBJ2-3; D unclear. The germline gives CDR1 SGHRS, CDR2 YFSETQ. V lost 4 bases and J 2 bases, leaving 11 bases between the germline ends. This CDR3 spans 14 amino acids. CDR3 sequence: CASSMEPSTDTQYF. The CDR3 DNA reads TGCGCCAGCAGCATGGAGCCCTCCACAGATACGCAGTATTTT.

This clone has just one count. The chain is built from TRBV7-8 and TRBJ2-1; weak D call: TRBD2 (6 bases). This CDR3 has 16 residues. V lost 1 base and J lost 0, with 10 bases in between. Germline V gene data show CDR1 as SGHVS and CDR2 as FQNEAQ. The CDR3 nucleotides are TGTGCCAGCAGCTTAGTTGGGGGGTTCTCCTACAATGAGCAGTTCTTC. Protein sequence: CASSLVGGFSYNEQFF.

The chain joins TRBV7-9 to TRBJ1-1; a weak D match, TRBD1 (6 bases). CDR1 is SEHNR, CDR2 FQNEAQ, per germline (reference sequence). This CDR3 has 15 amino acids. V lost 6 bases and J lost 3, with 17 bases in between. CDR3 loop: CASSSPGRGDTEAFF. DNA for the CDR3: TGTGCCAGCAGTTCTCCCGGCAGGGGAGACACTGAAGCTTTCTTT.

This chain connects TRBV5-1 to TRBJ2-3, with a weak D call TRBD1 (5 bases). The germline V and J ends were trimmed by 0 bases and 3 bases, with 8 bases remaining between them. The CDR3 totals 14 residues. The germline V gene has CDR1 SGHRS and CDR2 YFSETQ. The CDR3 is CASSLAQGTDTQYF. CDR3 coding DNA: TGCGCCAGCAGCTTGGCGCAGGGAACAGATACGCAGTATTTT.

The chain carries TRBV10-3 and TRBJ2-1, with D perhaps given as TRBD1 or TRBD2 (6 bases each). Germline lookup yields CDR1 ENHRY and CDR2 SYGVKD. The V end lost 9 bases, the J end lost 6 bases, and 9 bases lay between the germline ends. The CDR3 loop spans 11 amino acids. The CDR3 protein is CAIGGSNEQFF. CDR3 nucleotides: TGTGCCATAGGGGGGTCCAATGAGCAGTTCTTC.

The chain carries TRBV4-2 and TRBJ2-7, with 7 positions matching TRBD2. Trimming removed 0 bases from V and 2 bases from J; junction bases left unmatched: 7. CDR3 length: 16 amino acids. Per the germline V gene, CDR1 is LGHNA and CDR2 is YNFKEQ. As DNA, the CDR3 is TGTGCCAGCAGCCAAGATGTAAGCGGGGCGACCTACGAGCAGTACTTC. Its protein product is CASSQDVSGATYEQYF.

Only one count was recorded for this clone. This chain uses TRBV5-6 with TRBJ2-1, with TRBD1 as a possible D gene (6 bases). The CDR3 sequence is 14 residues long. Germline V gives CDR1 SGHDT, CDR2 YYEEEE. The V gene lost 4 bases and the J gene lost 7 bases, with 15 bases spanning the gap. The CDR3 region has the DNA TGTGCCAGCAGCCGAATGGCACAGGGTAATGAGCAGTTCTTC. It yields the protein CASSRMAQGNEQFF.

By frequency in the sample, this clone is medium-sized. V and J are TRBV6-4 and TRBJ2-3; unclear D gene. Germline lookup yields CDR1 MRHNA and CDR2 SNTAGT. Trimming took 7 bases from V and 0 from J, leaving 11 bases between them. This CDR3 has 14 residues. This CDR3 is CASKGADSTDTQYF. The DNA for the CDR3 is TGTGCCAGCAAGGGCGCAGATAGCACAGATACGCAGTATTTT.

This chain links TRBV11-2 with TRBJ1-6, with 10 bases identical to TRBD1. From germline, CDR1 is SGHAT and CDR2 FQNNGV. The V segment lost 4 bases and the J segment 10 bases; nucleotides outside the gene matches: 4. The CDR3 consists of 14 residues. This CDR3 reads CASSSGQGESPLHF. The DNA of the CDR3 is TGTGCCAGCAGCTCAGGACAGGGGGAGTCACCCCTCCACTTT.

This rearrangement joins TRBV4-3 to TRBJ1-1; 9 nucleotides line up with TRBD1. This CDR3 has 16 amino acids. V lost 2 bases, J lost 7 bases, and 11 bases stayed unmatched. Germline CDR1 is LGHNA and CDR2 is YSLEER. The CDR3 is CASSQLTDRGSDEAFF. The CDR3 region has the DNA TGCGCCAGCAGCCAACTCACTGACAGGGGGAGTGATGAAGCTTTCTTT.

The chain joins TRBV6-5 to TRBJ1-5; possible D gene TRBD1, 5 bases. This CDR3 comprises 14 residues. The V and J ends lost 4 bases and 7 bases respectively, with 14 bases between them. Germline CDR1 is MNHEY and CDR2 is SVGAGI. CDR3 nucleotide sequence: TGTGCCAGCAGTTTAGGAACAGGCGGGCAGCCCCAGCATTTT. Protein product: CASSLGTGGQPQHF.

The genes are TRBV4-1 and TRBJ2-7; 7 positions agree with TRBD2. Trimming took 1 base from V and 2 from J; bases not matched to a gene: 11. Germline loops: CDR1 MGHRA, CDR2 YSYEKL. The CDR3 is made up of 17 amino acids. CDR3: CASSQVGVSGATYEQYF. DNA of the CDR3: TGCGCCAGCAGCCAAGTCGGGGTCAGCGGGGCAACCTACGAGCAGTACTTC.

The chain combines TRBV5-6 with TRBJ1-3; tentative D call: TRBD1 (5 bases). Germline V gene lookup returns CDR1 SGHDT and CDR2 YYEEEE. The CDR3 is 17 amino acids. Deletions cut 4 bases from V and 0 bases from J, with 17 bases between. This chain's CDR3 is CASSPGGGTRSGNTIYF. The CDR3 DNA is TGTGCCAGCAGCCCTGGTGGGGGTACCCGCTCTGGAAACACCATATATTTT.

This clone was observed a few times. The chain links TRBV7-2 to TRBJ2-2; 11 nucleotides agree with TRBD1. The germline V gene has CDR1 SGHTA and CDR2 FQGNSA. V lost 5 bases and J lost 6; bases outside the gene matches: 2. This CDR3 contains 14 residues. CDR3 in amino acids: CASSRDRGAGELFF. The CDR3 DNA reads TGTGCCAGCAGCAGGGACAGGGGGGCCGGGGAGCTGTTTTTT.

This clone was counted a single time. This sequence joins TRBV5-1 and TRBJ2-2, with a tentative D call TRBD2 (5 bases). Trimming shortened V by 2 bases and J by 3 bases, and 8 bases separated the two germline ends. The CDR3 spans 14 residues. Germline-derived CDR1 and CDR2 are SGHRS and YFSETQ. CDR3 DNA: TGCGCCAGCAGCTTCGGGGATGACACCGGGGAGCTGTTTTTT. The encoded protein is CASSFGDDTGELFF.